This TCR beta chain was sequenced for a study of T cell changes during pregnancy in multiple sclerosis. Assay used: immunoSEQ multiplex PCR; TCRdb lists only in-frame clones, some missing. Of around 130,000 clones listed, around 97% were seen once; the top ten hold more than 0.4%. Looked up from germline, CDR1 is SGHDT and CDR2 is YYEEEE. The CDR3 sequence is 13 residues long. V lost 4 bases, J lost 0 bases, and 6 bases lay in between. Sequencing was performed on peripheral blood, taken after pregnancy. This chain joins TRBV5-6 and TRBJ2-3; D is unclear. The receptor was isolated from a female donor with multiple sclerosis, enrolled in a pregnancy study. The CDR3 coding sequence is TGTGCCAGCAGCGGGCAAAGCACAGATACGCAGTATTTT. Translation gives CASSGQSTDTQYF.